This T cell receptor beta chain came from a study of blood T cell repertoires in COVID-19. Looking at the study overall: The samples span acute and convalescent COVID-19 from the United States, Italy and Spain.

With 6 bases removed from V and 4 bases from J, the gap between germline ends came to 10 bases. Germline CDR1 and CDR2: MNHEY and SVGAGI. The CDR3 contains 13 residues. Original analysis: Estimation of nucleated cell counts was performed using reference gene primer amplification. Clones were sequenced by immunoSEQ multiplex PCR, and TCRdb holds only the in-frame ones, with some missing. That table is the source of V, J and clone size, and D and trimming were worked out from the DNA. The profile covers about 39,000 clones, with about four fifths appearing a single time and 10% taken by the ten largest.

The sample consisted of peripheral blood. The clonotype comes from a man aged 60-69 years in a cohort sampled during active COVID-19. The rearrangement links TRBV6-5 to TRBJ1-5; a weak D match, TRBD1 (6 bases). The CDR3 region is CASRGTGNQPQHF. Here the CDR3 DNA reads TGTGCCAGCAGGGGCACAGGGAATCAGCCCCAGCATTTT.